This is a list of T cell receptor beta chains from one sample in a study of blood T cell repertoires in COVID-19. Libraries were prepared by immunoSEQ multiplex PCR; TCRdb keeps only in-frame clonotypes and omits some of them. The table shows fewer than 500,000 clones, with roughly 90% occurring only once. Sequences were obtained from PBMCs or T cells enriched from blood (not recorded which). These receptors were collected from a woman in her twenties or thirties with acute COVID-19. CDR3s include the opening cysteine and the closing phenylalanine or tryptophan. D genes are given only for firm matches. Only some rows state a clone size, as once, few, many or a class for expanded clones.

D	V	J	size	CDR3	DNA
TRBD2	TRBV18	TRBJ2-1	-	CASSPPGLVIREQFF	TGTGCCAGCTCACCACCGGGACTAGTGATCCGCGAGCAGTTCTTC
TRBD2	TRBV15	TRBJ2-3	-	CATSTAGGTDTQYF	TGTGCCACCAGCACAGCGGGGGGAACAGATACGCAGTATTTT
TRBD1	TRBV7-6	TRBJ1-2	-	CASSFSSTGLGGYTF	TGTGCCAGCAGCTTTTCCTCGACAGGGCTAGGCGGCTACACCTTC
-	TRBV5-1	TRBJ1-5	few	CASSLDGGQPQHF	TGCGCCAGCAGCTTGGACGGTGGTCAGCCCCAGCATTTT
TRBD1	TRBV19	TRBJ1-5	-	CASSRQGWQPQHF	TGTGCCAGTAGTAGACAGGGTTGGCAGCCCCAGCATTTT
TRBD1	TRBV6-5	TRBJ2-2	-	CASKTGGLNTGELFF	TGTGCCAGTAAAACAGGGGGCTTAAACACCGGGGAGCTGTTTTTT
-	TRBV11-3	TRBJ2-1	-	CASSAGQPDPGRPYNEQFF	TGTGCCAGCAGCGCGGGACAGCCAGACCCTGGTCGGCCTTACAATGAGCAGTTCTTC
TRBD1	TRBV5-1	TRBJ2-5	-	CASSLGDRPQETQYF	TGCGCCAGCAGCTTGGGGGACAGGCCGCAAGAGACCCAGTACTTC
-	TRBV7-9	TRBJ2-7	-	CASSLGRAYEQYF	TGTGCCAGCAGCTTAGGGCGGGCATACGAGCAGTACTTC
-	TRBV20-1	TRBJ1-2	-	CSAPGGYTF	TGCAGTGCCCCCGGGGGCTACACCTTC
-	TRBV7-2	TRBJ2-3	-	CASRAAGDTQYF	TGTGCCAGCAGGGCCGCAGGGGATACGCAGTATTTT
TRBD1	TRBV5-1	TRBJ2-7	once	CASSRDREASYEQYF	TGCGCCAGCAGCCGGGACAGGGAGGCTTCCTACGAGCAGTACTTC
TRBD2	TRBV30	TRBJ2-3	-	CAWMPGGAWNTQYF	TGTGCCTGGATGCCCGGGGGGGCTTGGAATACGCAGTATTTT
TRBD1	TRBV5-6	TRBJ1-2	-	CASSGDGTGAYGYTF	TGTGCCAGCTCCGGCGATGGGACAGGCGCCTATGGCTACACCTTC
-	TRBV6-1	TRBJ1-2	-	CASSEQQHYGYTF	TGTGCCAGCAGTGAACAACAGCACTATGGCTACACCTTC
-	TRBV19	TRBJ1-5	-	CASSINNNQPQHF	TGTGCCAGTAGTATAAACAACAATCAGCCCCAGCATTTT
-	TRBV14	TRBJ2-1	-	CASSQEWSGEQFF	TGTGCCAGCAGCCAAGAATGGTCGGGTGAGCAGTTCTTC
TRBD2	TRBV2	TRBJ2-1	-	CASSDASGGSSSYNEQFF	TGTGCCAGCAGTGATGCTAGCGGGGGCTCCTCGTCCTACAATGAGCAGTTCTTC
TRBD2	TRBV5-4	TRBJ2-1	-	CASSLGASGGYNEQFF	TGTGCCAGCAGCTTGGGGGCTAGCGGGGGTTACAATGAGCAGTTCTTC
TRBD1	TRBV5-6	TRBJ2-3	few	CASSLTGSDTQYF	TGTGCCAGCAGCCTGACAGGGTCAGATACGCAGTATTTT
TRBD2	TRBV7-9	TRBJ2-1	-	CASSLASGGHNEQFF	TGTGCCAGCAGCTTAGCTAGCGGGGGGCACAATGAGCAGTTCTTC
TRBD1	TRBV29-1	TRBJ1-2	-	CSVEIAGTGGLPGYTF	TGCAGCGTTGAAATAGCCGGGACAGGGGGCTTACCCGGCTACACCTTC
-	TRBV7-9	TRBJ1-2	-	CASSLEGTLYGYTF	TGTGCCAGCAGCTTAGAGGGGACACTCTATGGCTACACCTTC
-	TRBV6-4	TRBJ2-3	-	CASSPRGASTDTQYF	TGTGCCAGCAGTCCTCGCGGGGCTAGCACAGATACGCAGTATTTT
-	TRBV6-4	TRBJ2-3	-	CASSAGDTQYF	TGTGCCAGCAGTGCGGGGGATACGCAGTATTTT
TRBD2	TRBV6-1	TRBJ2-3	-	CASSGLAGAGADTQYF	TGTGCCAGCAGTGGATTAGCGGGGGCCGGGGCAGATACGCAGTATTTT
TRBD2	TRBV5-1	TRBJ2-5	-	CASSLERLANYQETQYF	TGCGCCAGCAGCTTGGAGAGACTAGCTAACTACCAAGAGACCCAGTACTTC
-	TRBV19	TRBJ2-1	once	CASSIGGRGTDEQFF	TGTGCCAGTAGTATAGGCGGCAGGGGAACGGATGAGCAGTTCTTC
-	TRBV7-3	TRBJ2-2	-	CASSSYRVDGELFF	TGTGCCAGCAGCTCCTACAGGGTCGACGGGGAGCTGTTTTTT
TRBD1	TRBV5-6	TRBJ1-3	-	CASSWGTGGSGNTIYF	TGTGCCAGCAGCTGGGGGACAGGGGGCTCTGGAAACACCATATATTTT
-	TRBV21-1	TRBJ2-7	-	CAPDWGGVPAYEQYF	TGTGCCCCGGATTGGGGGGGGGTTCCCGCCTACGAGCAGTACTTC
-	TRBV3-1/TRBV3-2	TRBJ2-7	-	CASSQLSGGTYEQYF	TGTGCCAGCAGCCAGTTGTCAGGCGGGACGTACGAGCAGTACTTC
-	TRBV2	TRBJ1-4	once	CASTIGRGPGKLFF	TGTGCCAGCACCATCGGGCGGGGACCCGGCAAACTGTTTTTT
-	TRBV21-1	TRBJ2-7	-	CASSSRDRTYEQYF	TGTGCCAGCAGCTCAAGGGACAGGACCTACGAGCAGTACTTC
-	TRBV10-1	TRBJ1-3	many	CASRDPGAGNTIYF	TGCGCCAGCAGAGACCCGGGTGCTGGAAACACCATATATTTT
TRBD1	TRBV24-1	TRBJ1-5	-	CATSGAGQGSNQPQHF	TGTGCCACCAGTGGGGCGGGACAGGGAAGCAATCAGCCCCAGCATTTT
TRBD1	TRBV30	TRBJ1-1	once	CAWKDRGRNTEAFF	TGTGCCTGGAAGGACAGGGGGCGGAACACTGAAGCTTTCTTT
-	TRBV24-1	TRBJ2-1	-	CATSDLPDGQHSYNEQFF	TGTGCCACCAGTGATCTTCCCGACGGACAACACTCCTACAATGAGCAGTTCTTC
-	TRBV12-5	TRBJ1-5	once	CASGLREDSNQPQHF	TGTGCTAGTGGTCTCCGCGAAGATAGCAATCAGCCCCAGCATTTT
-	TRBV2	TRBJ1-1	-	CAIWQRSEAFF	TGTGCCATCTGGCAGAGGTCTGAAGCTTTCTTT
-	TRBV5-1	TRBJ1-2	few	CASSLETAYLYGYTF	TGCGCCAGCAGCTTGGAGACAGCCTACCTTTATGGCTACACCTTC
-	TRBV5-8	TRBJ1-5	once	CASSFWDNHNQPQHF	TGTGCCAGCAGCTTCTGGGACAACCACAATCAGCCCCAGCATTTT
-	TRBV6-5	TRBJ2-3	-	CASSQWGADTQYF	TGTGCCAGCAGCCAGTGGGGGGCAGATACGCAGTATTTT
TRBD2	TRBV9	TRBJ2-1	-	CASSVGLAGPYNEQFF	TGTGCCAGCAGCGTAGGGCTAGCGGGGCCTTACAATGAGCAGTTCTTC
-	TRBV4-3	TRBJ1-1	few	CASSHSGVVPEAFF	TGCGCCAGCAGCCATTCCGGGGTAGTGCCTGAAGCTTTCTTT
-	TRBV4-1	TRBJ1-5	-	CASSPIGVSNQPQHF	TGCGCCAGCAGCCCGATCGGAGTTAGCAATCAGCCCCAGCATTTT
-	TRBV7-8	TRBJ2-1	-	CASSLEWLVLAHNEQFF	TGTGCCAGCAGCTTAGAGTGGTTGGTACTAGCCCACAATGAGCAGTTCTTC
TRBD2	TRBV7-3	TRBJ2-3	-	CASSIAGGSTDTQYF	TGTGCCAGCAGCATCGCCGGGGGGTCCACAGATACGCAGTATTTT